This T cell receptor beta chain was recorded in a study of tumor and adjacent non-tumor tissue in lung cancer. Study-wide context: Patients were aged about 30 to 76, approximately 11 men and 4 to 6 women, stage I to III.

Three rounds of nested PCR, following a modified ARM-PCR protocol, produced the TCRbeta library. TCRdb ran MiXCR on the multiplex PCR reads and lists one entry per CDR3 protein. The sample contains approximately 150,000 distinct CDR3 sequences, approximately 64% of which appear only once. In its sample, this clonotype was seen a few times. Its antigen remains unknown. No cell sorting was done before RNA was extracted from the tissue. Chemotherapy-naive patients with new lung cancer underwent thoracic surgery in China, August–late 2014. General observations from the study: Normal lung showed higher cumulative top 100 clone frequency than tumor. Significantly higher TCR diversity was found in tumor than normal lung.

Trimming took 6 bases from V and 4 from J; bases not matched to a gene: 4. Germline V gene lookup returns CDR1 MNHNS and CDR2 SASEGT. CDR3 length: 14 residues. The chain uses TRBV6-1 and TRBJ2-1; 9 bases fit TRBD2. The source material was lung tumor tissue. This receptor was identified in a man aged 55 to 69 with small cell lung cancer. CDR3 residues: CASRKTSGYNEQFF. The CDR3 coding sequence is TGTGCCAGCAGAAAGACTAGCGGATACAATGAGCAGTTCTTC.